These 24 T cell receptor beta chains share one sample of origin, sequenced in a study of graft-versus-host responses after intestinal transplantation. Their target antigens are unknown. Libraries were prepared by immunoSEQ multiplex PCR; TCRdb keeps only in-frame clonotypes and omits some of them. The table records more than 40,000 clones, 95% of them present only once. Specimen: unstimulated CD8+ T cells sorted from spleen or lymph node cells, collected before transplant. The receptors were sampled from a human donor who was the organ donor for an intestinal transplant.

This clone has only one observation. This sequence joins TRBV15 and TRBJ2-5, with 9 positions matching TRBD2. The V gene end was trimmed by 5 bases and the J gene end by 4 bases; junction bases not matched to a gene: 5. The CDR3 has 14 residues. The germline V gene has CDR1 LNHNV and CDR2 YYDKDF (reference sequence). For the CDR3, the DNA is TGTGCCACCAGCCCATGGACTAGCGCAGAGACCCAGTACTTC. It encodes CATSPWTSAETQYF.

This chain links TRBV4-3 with TRBJ1-2, with D possibly being TRBD1 (5 bases). Trimming cost V 0 bases and J 5 bases, with 16 bases left between them. CDR3 size: 16 residues. Germline V lookup: CDR1 LGHNA, CDR2 YSLEER. CDR3 DNA: TGCGCCAGCAGCCAAGAACCATCCGGGGCTCGGTATGGCTACACCTTC. It codes for CASSQEPSGARYGYTF.

The chain employs TRBV14 and TRBJ1-2; tentatively, D is TRBD1 (5 bases). The V gene's germline CDR1 is SGHDN and CDR2 FVKESK. The CDR3 has 15 amino acids. The V end was cut by 1 base, the J end by 4 bases, with 13 bases between. CDR3 nucleotides: TGTGCCAGCAGCCAAGGGGCAGGGTCGGTCTATGGCTACACCTTC. Translated: CASSQGAGSVYGYTF.

This chain joins TRBV5-4 and TRBJ2-1, with 9 bases lining up with TRBD2. Germline assignment: CDR1 SGHNT and CDR2 YYREEE (reference sequence). The CDR3 totals 15 residues. V lost 2 bases to trimming and J lost 5 bases; unmatched junction nucleotides: 5. Here the CDR3 DNA reads TGTGCCAGCAGCTTTGGTAGCGGGGGTAACAATGAGCAGTTCTTC. Protein product: CASSFGSGGNNEQFF.

The rearrangement uses TRBV19 and TRBJ1-1; no clear D. Looked up from germline, CDR1 is LNHDA and CDR2 is SQIVND (reference sequence). Trimming took off 3 bases at V and 1 base at J, with 6 bases between the two ends. The CDR3 loop spans 13 amino acids. The CDR3 loop is CASSISTNTEAFF. The CDR3 DNA is TGTGCCAGTAGTATTTCGACGAACACTGAAGCTTTCTTT.

The rearrangement uses TRBV30 and TRBJ1-2, with D uncertain. This CDR3 spans 13 amino acids. V lost 1 base, J lost 0 bases, and 6 bases lay in between. CDR1 and CDR2 (germline): GTSNPN, SVGIG (reference sequence). Written as DNA, the CDR3 is TGTGCCTGGAGTGGTACAGCTAACTATGGCTACACCTTC. Translation gives CAWSGTANYGYTF.

The chain employs TRBV27 and TRBJ2-3; perhaps TRBD2 as D (6 bases). Trimming removed 5 bases from V and 9 bases from J, with 15 bases in between. Germline CDR1 reads MNHEY; CDR2 reads SMNVEV (reference sequence). This CDR3 has 13 residues. CDR3 sequence (DNA): TGTGCCAGCAGTCTCACCAGACTAGGAACGCAGTATTTT. Encoded protein: CASSLTRLGTQYF.

This clone appeared a single time. One junction end does not reproduce the germline sequence, and a read error may be involved. The gene calls are TRBV7-7 and TRBJ2-7, with D perhaps TRBD1 (5 bases). CDR1 is SSHAT, CDR2 FNYEAQ, per germline (reference sequence). The CDR3 is 13 amino acids. CDR3 sequence (DNA): TGTGCTAGCAGCTTAGCCCCAGGGTACGAGCAGTACTTC. Its translation is CASSLAPGYEQYF.

This clone was detected only once. In DNA, the CDR3 is TGTGCAAGTCGCTTGGGCGTCGTAGAGGGGGCCCGTCAGCCCCAGCATTTT. Translated: CASRLGVVEGARQPQHF. The chain has TRBV12-2 and TRBJ1-5; the table calls TRBD1, which could not be checked here. TRBV12-2 is described as a pseudogene. The CDR3 loop spans 17 amino acids.

The chain has TRBV28 and TRBJ2-3, with 10 bases identical to TRBD1. This CDR3 spans 19 amino acids. Trimming at V came to 4 bases and at J to 1 base, leaving 14 bases not matched to a gene. The germline CDR1 and CDR2 sequences are MDHEN and SYDVKM. The CDR3 loop reads CASSSLTLRTGGGTDTQYF. The CDR3 nucleotides are TGTGCCAGCAGTTCCCTAACTCTTAGGACAGGGGGAGGCACAGATACGCAGTATTTT.

The gene calls are TRBV9 and TRBJ2-7, with D uncertain. Trimming pared 0 bases from V and 3 bases from J, leaving 7 bases between. The CDR3 sequence is 13 residues long. Germline CDR1 and CDR2: SGDLS and YYNGEE. Here the CDR3 DNA reads TGTGCCAGCAGCGTAGCAGCAGGCTACGAGCAGTACTTC. This codes for CASSVAAGYEQYF.

V gene TRBV5-4 combines with J gene TRBJ2-7; 9 positions agree with TRBD1. CDR1 is SGHNT and CDR2 is YYREEE in the germline V gene (reference sequence). CDR3 length: 14 residues. J lost 5 bases, V lost 4 bases, and 7 bases had no gene match. CDR3: CASSPGQGYDEQYF. The CDR3 nucleotides are TGTGCCAGCAGCCCGGGACAGGGATACGACGAGCAGTACTTC.

The genes are TRBV5-1 and TRBJ2-5; D is undetermined. The DNA end favors TRBJ2-7, so the J call may be wrong. Per the germline V gene, CDR1 is SGHRS and CDR2 is YFSETQ. This CDR3 comprises 13 residues. CDR3 region: CASSPEISYEQYF. In DNA, the CDR3 is TGCGCCAGCAGCCCCGAGATCTCCTACGAGCAGTACTTC.

The gene calls are TRBV9 and TRBJ1-1; D uncertain. Germline values: CDR1 SGDLS, CDR2 YYNGEE. The CDR3 covers 14 residues. V lost 3 bases, J lost 4 bases, and 13 bases lay in between. The DNA of the CDR3 is TGTGCCAGCAGCGGATATTTATGGGGCACTGAAGCTTTCTTT. It codes for CASSGYLWGTEAFF.

The chain is built from TRBV7-6 and TRBJ2-7; D possibly matches TRBD1 or TRBD2 (6 bases each). The V end lost 2 bases, the J end lost 2 bases, and 13 bases lay between the germline ends. The CDR3 sequence is 15 residues long. The V gene's germline CDR1 is SGHVS and CDR2 FNYEAQ. The CDR3 region has the DNA TGTGCCAGCAGCTTAATTTCGGGGGCGACCTACGAGCAGTACTTC. It specifies CASSLISGATYEQYF.

This chain uses TRBV14 with TRBJ2-7; TRBD2 agrees at 7 bases. Germline V gene lookup returns CDR1 SGHDN and CDR2 FVKESK. J lost 1 base, V lost 3 bases, and 3 bases had no gene match. This CDR3 region has 14 residues. The CDR3 region is CASSHGGGSYEQYF. CDR3 sequence (DNA): TGTGCCAGCAGCCACGGCGGGGGTTCCTACGAGCAGTACTTC. The variable domain in full, with the rest retrieved from reference TRBV14 and TRBJ2-7, is EAGVTQFPSHSVIEKGQTVTLRCDPISGHDNLYWYRRVMGKEIKFLLHFVKESKQDESGMPNNRFLAERTGGTYSTLKVQPAELEDSGVYFCASSHGGGSYEQYFGPGTRLTVT.

The rearrangement links TRBV13 to TRBJ2-5; the D gene is possibly TRBD1 (5 bases). The J call may be in error: the DNA end matches TRBJ2-7 better. The germline V gene encodes CDR1 PRHDT and CDR2 FYEKMQ (reference sequence). This CDR3 has 14 residues. CDR3 nucleotides: TGTGCCAGCAGCCTGGACAATTTTTCCTACGAGCAGTACTTC. Translated, it gives CASSLDNFSYEQYF.

The V and J genes are TRBV28 and TRBJ2-6, with TRBD1 matching over 7 bases. The germline V gene has CDR1 MDHEN and CDR2 SYDVKM. There are 19 residues in the CDR3. With 2 bases clipped from V and 0 bases from J, the junction kept 10 bases outside the gene matches. The CDR3 DNA sequence: TGTGCCAGCAGTTTAGGATCCGGGACAGACCACTCTGGGGCCAACGTCCTGACTTTC. It translates to CASSLGSGTDHSGANVLTF. Looking up the rest from reference TRBV28 and TRBJ2-6 gives the full variable domain: DVKVTQSSRYLVKRTGEKVFLECVQDMDHENMFWYRQDPGLGLRLIYFSYDVKMKEKGDIPEGYSVSREKKERFSLILESASTNQTSMYLCASSLGSGTDHSGANVLTFGAGSRLTVL.

A single count supports this clone. The chain has TRBV7-9 and TRBJ2-1; TRBD2 matches at 10 bases. The CDR3 contains 15 residues. The V gene end was trimmed by 5 bases and the J gene end by 4 bases; junction bases not matched to a gene: 5. CDR1 is SEHNR, CDR2 FQNEAQ, per germline (reference sequence). CDR3 protein: CASSLGTSVYNEQFF. The CDR3 bases are TGTGCCAGCAGCCTCGGGACTAGCGTGTACAATGAGCAGTTCTTC.

This clone was seen a single time. The genes are TRBV18 and TRBJ2-3, with D perhaps matching TRBD2 (5 bases). Trimming removed 2 bases from V and 0 bases from J, with 12 bases in between. This CDR3 is 16 amino acids long. CDR1 and CDR2 (germline): KGHSH, LQKENI. The CDR3 reads CASSPSYGESTDTQYF. The DNA of the CDR3 is TGTGCCAGCTCACCATCTTACGGGGAGAGCACAGATACGCAGTATTTT.

This clone was observed a single time. This chain connects TRBV5-1 to TRBJ2-3, with 7 bases that match TRBD1. Germline CDR1 is SGHRS and CDR2 is YFSETQ. The J segment lost 4 bases and the V segment lost 3 bases, leaving 8 bases of the junction unmatched. The CDR3 sequence is 15 residues long. This CDR3 is CASSSTGYEPDTQYF. CDR3 coding DNA: TGCGCCAGCAGCTCGACAGGGTATGAGCCAGATACGCAGTATTTT.

The V and J genes are TRBV30 and TRBJ2-7, with 11 bases aligning to TRBD1. CDR1 and CDR2 (germline): GTSNPN, SVGIG (reference sequence). The CDR3 covers 17 residues. J lost 4 bases, V lost 3 bases, and 14 bases had no gene match. CDR3 in DNA: TGTGCCTGGAGGTACCCCGGGACAGGGGGGGGCCCATACGAGCAGTACTTC. This translates into CAWRYPGTGGGPYEQYF.

This rearrangement joins TRBV5-1 to TRBJ2-5; D is possibly TRBD2 (7 bases). The CDR3 runs 15 residues. In germline, CDR1 is SGHRS, CDR2 YFSETQ. Trimming took 4 bases from V and 2 from J, leaving 15 bases between them. The chain's CDR3 is CASSTGGGGQETQYF. The DNA for the CDR3 is TGCGCCAGCAGCACCGGGGGAGGGGGACAAGAGACCCAGTACTTC.

The CDR3 sequence: CASSGLLSYEQYF. The CDR3 region has the DNA TGTGCCAGCAGTGGGCTACTATCCTACGAGCAGTACTTC. This rearrangement joins TRBV25-1 to TRBJ2-7, with unresolved D. Trimming took off 4 bases at V and 1 base at J, with 8 bases between the two ends. The CDR3 runs to 13 residues. Germline-derived CDR1 and CDR2 are MGHDK and SYGVNS.